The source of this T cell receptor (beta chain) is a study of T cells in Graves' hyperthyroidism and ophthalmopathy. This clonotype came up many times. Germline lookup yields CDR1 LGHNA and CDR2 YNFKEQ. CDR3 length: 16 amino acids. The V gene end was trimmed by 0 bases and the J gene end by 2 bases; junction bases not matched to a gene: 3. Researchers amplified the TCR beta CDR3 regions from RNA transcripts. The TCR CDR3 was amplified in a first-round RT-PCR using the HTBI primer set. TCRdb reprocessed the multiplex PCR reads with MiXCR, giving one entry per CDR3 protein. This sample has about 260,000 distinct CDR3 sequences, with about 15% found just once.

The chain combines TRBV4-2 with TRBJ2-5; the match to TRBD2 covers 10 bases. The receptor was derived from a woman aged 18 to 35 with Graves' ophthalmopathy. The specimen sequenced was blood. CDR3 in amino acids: CASSQEDSGGQETQYF. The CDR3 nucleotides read TGTGCCAGCAGCCAAGAGGATAGCGGGGGGCAAGAGACCCAGTACTTC.